What follows is one T cell receptor beta chain and its context. Authors' processing steps: How many nucleated cells were present was estimated from reference gene primer amplification. Using immunoSEQ multiplex PCR, the repertoire was profiled, and TCRdb retains in-frame clones only, with some absent. From that table come the V and J calls and clone size; the DNA was used to work out D and trimming. The sample records around 700,000 clones, approximately 90% being singletons. The data were obtained in a study of blood T cell repertoires in COVID-19. About the research overall: The study drew acute and convalescent COVID-19 samples from the United States, Italy and Spain. Sources were T cells, B-cell-depleted T cells, or PBMCs; the material itself was cDNA or gDNA.

The CDR3 runs 14 residues. V gave up 4 bases and J gave up 6 bases, with 15 bases separating them. Per germline, CDR1 SGHDN and CDR2 FVKESK. The chain joins TRBV14 to TRBJ1-1; D remains unclear. The TCR comes from a woman aged 18 to 35 with acute or convalescent COVID-19. The sequencing sample was made of peripheral blood. The CDR3 DNA follows: TGTGCCAGCAGCCCACACGGCGGGCGCGCTGAAGCTTTCTTT. This gives the protein CASSPHGGRAEAFF.